The clone carrying this T cell receptor beta chain has only a few counts. Its antigen is as yet unknown. TCRdb re-analysed the 5' RACE reads in MiXCR, keeping a single row per CDR3 protein. The repertoire holds more than 300,000 distinct CDR3 sequences, roughly 13% seen once, with about a fifth in the top ten. These data come from a study of T-cell memory formation after mild COVID-19. Study background: Across donors, TCR clusters were largely donor specific. Findings and caveats of the study: Day 15 to 85 contractors were CD4/CD8 balanced; later expanders leaned CD4+. Memory from before infection featured some responding clones, which suggests cross-reactive memory joined.

The CDR3 has 12 amino acids. Trimming left V 0 bases short and J 7 bases short, with 6 bases between. Germline V gene sequence: CDR1 LNHNV, CDR2 YYDKDF (reference sequence). The rearrangement links TRBV15 to TRBJ1-1, with unresolved D. Sequencing was carried out using PBMCs or a T cell subset sorted from them (not recorded which). The receptor comes from a man between 18 and 29 years old who had mild COVID-19 (a few samples of this study predate the infection). Cell type and time point are not known. In nucleotides, the CDR3 is TGTGCCACCAGCAGAGAAGGTATTGAAGCTTTCTTT. It translates to CATSREGIEAFF.